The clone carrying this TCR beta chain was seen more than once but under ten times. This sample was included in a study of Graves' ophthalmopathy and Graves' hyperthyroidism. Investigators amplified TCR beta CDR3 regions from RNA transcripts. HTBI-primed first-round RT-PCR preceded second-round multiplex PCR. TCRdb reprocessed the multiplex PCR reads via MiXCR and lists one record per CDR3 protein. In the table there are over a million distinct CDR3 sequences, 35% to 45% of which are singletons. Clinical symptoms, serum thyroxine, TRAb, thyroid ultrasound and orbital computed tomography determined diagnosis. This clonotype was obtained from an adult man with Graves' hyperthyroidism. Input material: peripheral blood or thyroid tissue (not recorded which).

The CDR3 bases are TGTGCCAGCAGAAGCCCCAGGGGTCATGAAAAACTGTTTTTT. It translates to CASRSPRGHEKLFF. The chain couples TRBV12-3 or TRBV12-4 to TRBJ1-4; a possible D gene is TRBD1 (6 bases). This CDR3 region has 14 residues. V shed 6 bases and J shed 6 bases, with 14 bases lying between them.